The clone carrying this T cell receptor (beta chain) has just one count. The CDR3 totals 17 residues. CDR1 is LGHNA, CDR2 YSLEER, per germline. Deletions cut 2 bases from V and 5 bases from J, with 19 bases between. Some clones are missing from TCRdb's copy, which holds only in-frame ones; the method was immunoSEQ multiplex PCR. The repertoire has approximately 170,000 clones, around four fifths of them found once; the top ten carry about 2.1%. These data originate in a study of cytomegalovirus exposure and HLA in healthy donors. Overall study context: The 95 to 150 validation repertoires used a platform that matched the one used for the 600 to 750 first-cohort repertoires, as a later analysis reported.

Specimen: PBMCs. The chain links TRBV4-3 to TRBJ1-5, with D possibly TRBD1 on 5 matching bases. The receptor's source is a man aged 25-45 years in good health and CMV-seropositive. CDR3 sequence (DNA): TGCGCCAGCAGCCAACCCGTTGGGGGGGGTAAGTATCAGCCCCAGCATTTT. This gives the protein CASSQPVGGGKYQPQHF.